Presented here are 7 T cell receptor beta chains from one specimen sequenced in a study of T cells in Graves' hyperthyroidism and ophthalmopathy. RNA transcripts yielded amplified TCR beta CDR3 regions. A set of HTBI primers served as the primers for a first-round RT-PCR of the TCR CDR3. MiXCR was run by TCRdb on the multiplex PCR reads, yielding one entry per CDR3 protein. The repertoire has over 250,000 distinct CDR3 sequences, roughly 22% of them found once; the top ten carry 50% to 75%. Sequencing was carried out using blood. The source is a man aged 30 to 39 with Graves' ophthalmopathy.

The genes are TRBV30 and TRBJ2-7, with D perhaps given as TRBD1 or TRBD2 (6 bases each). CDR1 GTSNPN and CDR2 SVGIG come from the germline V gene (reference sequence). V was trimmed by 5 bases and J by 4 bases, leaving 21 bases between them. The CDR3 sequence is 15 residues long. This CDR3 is CAWGGRGTREYEQYF. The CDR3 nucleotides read TGTGCCTGGGGCGGGCGCGGGACAAGGGAATACGAGCAGTACTTC.

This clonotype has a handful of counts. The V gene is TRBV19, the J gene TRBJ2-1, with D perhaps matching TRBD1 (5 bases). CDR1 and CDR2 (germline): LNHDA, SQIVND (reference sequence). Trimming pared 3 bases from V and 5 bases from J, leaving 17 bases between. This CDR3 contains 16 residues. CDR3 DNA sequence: TGTGCCAGTAGTATGGGTTGGCAGGGATTAGACAATGAGCAGTTCTTC. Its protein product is CASSMGWQGLDNEQFF.

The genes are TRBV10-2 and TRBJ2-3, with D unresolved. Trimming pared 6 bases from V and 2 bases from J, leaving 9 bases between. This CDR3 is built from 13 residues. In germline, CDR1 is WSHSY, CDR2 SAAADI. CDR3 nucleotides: TGCGCCAGCAGGGAATGGAACACAGATACGCAGTATTTT. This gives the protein CASREWNTDTQYF.

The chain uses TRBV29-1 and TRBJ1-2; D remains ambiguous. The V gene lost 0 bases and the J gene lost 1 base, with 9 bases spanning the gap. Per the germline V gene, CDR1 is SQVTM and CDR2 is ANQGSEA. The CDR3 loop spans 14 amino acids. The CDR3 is CSVEDRGVNYGYTF. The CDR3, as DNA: TGCAGCGTTGAAGATCGTGGGGTTAACTATGGCTACACCTTC.

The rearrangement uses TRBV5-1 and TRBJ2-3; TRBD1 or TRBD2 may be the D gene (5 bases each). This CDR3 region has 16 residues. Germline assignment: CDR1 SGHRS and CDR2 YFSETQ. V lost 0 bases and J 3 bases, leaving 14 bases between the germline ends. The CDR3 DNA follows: TGCGCCAGCAGCTTGGCCGGGACCACCACGACAGATACGCAGTATTTT. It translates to CASSLAGTTTTDTQYF.

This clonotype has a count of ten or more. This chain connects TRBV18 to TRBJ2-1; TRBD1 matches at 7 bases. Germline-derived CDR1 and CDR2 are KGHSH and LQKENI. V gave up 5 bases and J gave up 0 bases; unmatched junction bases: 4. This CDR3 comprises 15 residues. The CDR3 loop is CASSKGQTSYNEQFF. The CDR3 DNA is TGTGCCAGCTCAAAGGGACAGACCTCCTACAATGAGCAGTTCTTC.

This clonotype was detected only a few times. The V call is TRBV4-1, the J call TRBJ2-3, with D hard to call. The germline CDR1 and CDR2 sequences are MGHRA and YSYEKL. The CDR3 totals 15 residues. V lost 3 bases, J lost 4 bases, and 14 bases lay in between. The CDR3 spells CASSHRVAGADTQYF. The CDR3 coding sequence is TGCGCCAGCAGCCATCGGGTAGCAGGAGCAGATACGCAGTATTTT.